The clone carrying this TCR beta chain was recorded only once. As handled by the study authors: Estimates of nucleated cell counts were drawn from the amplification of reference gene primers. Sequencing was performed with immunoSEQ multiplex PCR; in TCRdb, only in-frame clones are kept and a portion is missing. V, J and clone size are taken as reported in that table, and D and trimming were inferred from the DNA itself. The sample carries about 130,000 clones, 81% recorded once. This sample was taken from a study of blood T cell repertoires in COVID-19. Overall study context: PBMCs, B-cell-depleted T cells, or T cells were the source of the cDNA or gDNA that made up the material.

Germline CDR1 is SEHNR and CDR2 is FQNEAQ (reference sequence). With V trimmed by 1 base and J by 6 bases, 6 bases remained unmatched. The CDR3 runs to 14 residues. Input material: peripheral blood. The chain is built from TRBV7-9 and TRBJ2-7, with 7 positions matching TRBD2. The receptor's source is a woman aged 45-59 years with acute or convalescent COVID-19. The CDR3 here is CASSLGSSGGEQYF. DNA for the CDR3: TGTGCCAGCAGCTTAGGGAGTTCGGGGGGCGAGCAGTACTTC.